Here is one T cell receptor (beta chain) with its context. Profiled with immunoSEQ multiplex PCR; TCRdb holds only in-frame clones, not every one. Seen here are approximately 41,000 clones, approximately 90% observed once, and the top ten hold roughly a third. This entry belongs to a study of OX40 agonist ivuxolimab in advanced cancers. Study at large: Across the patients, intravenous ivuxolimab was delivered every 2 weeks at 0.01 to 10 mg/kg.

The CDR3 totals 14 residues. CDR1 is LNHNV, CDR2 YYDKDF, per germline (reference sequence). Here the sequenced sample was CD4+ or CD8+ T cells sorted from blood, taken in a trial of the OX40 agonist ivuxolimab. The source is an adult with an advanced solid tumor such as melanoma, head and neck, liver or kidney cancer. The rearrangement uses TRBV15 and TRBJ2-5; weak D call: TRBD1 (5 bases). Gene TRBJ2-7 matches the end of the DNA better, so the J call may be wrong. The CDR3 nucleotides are TGTGCCACCAGCGGTCCAGGGTTAGAGTACGAGCAGTACTTC. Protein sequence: CATSGPGLEYEQYF.